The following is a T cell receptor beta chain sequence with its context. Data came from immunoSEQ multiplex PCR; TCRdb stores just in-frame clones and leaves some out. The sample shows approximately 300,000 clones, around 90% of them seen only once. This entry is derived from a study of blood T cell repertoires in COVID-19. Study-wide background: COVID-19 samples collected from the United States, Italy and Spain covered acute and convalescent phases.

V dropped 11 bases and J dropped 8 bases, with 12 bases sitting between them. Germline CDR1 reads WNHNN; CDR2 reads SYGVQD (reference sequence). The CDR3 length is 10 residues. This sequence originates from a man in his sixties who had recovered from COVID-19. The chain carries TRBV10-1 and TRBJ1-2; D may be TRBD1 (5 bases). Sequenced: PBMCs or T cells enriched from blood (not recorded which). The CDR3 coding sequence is TGCGCCCGAACCTGGGGCGGCTACACCTTC. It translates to CARTWGGYTF.